This entry lists 9 T cell receptor beta chains sequenced from one sample in a study of T cells in Graves' hyperthyroidism and ophthalmopathy. The investigators amplified TCR beta CDR3 regions from RNA transcripts. Initially, a first-round RT-PCR of the TCR CDR3 employed the HTBI primer set. TCRdb called the multiplex PCR reads again in MiXCR, with one record for every CDR3 protein. The table lists hundreds of thousands of distinct CDR3 sequences, approximately 40% of them singletons. Input material: blood. The receptors come from a woman between 40 and 55 years old with Graves' hyperthyroidism.

Comment on this clonotype: This may be a read error: a much more frequent sequence differs by one nucleotide. Here the CDR3 omits its conserved ending phenylalanine or tryptophan, so a read error is the likely source. The chain combines TRBV12-3 or TRBV12-4 with TRBJ1-6; D unclear. Between the trimmed V and J ends, which lost 5 bases and 7 bases, there was a span of 12 bases. CDR3 length: 14 residues. CDR3: CASSPDGRNSPLHL. In DNA, the CDR3 is TGTGCCAGCAGTCCCGACGGTAGAAATTCACCCCTCCACCTT.

The chain uses TRBV10-3 and TRBJ2-1; D may be TRBD1 (5 bases). CDR1 and CDR2 (germline): ENHRY, SYGVKD. CDR3 size: 15 residues. With 7 bases removed from V and 5 bases from J, the gap between germline ends came to 18 bases. The DNA of the CDR3 is TGTGCCATCACCACTCCCGACAGTCAGAACAATGAGCAGTTCTTC. Encoded protein: CAITTPDSQNNEQFF.

Remarks on this clonotype: Being one base from a much bigger clone, this may be a read error. J is TRBJ1-6 and V is TRBV7-8, with D perhaps TRBD1 (5 bases). The V gene's germline CDR1 is SGHVS and CDR2 FQNEAQ. This CDR3 contains 16 residues. DNA of the CDR3: TGTGCCAGCAGCTTAGGAGGTTACAGGAGAAATTCATCCCTCCACTTT. Amino acids: CASSLGGYRRNSSLHF.

This clonotype was detected ten times or more. The rearrangement links TRBV7-3 to TRBJ1-6; 8 bases agree with TRBD1. V shed 5 bases and J 11 bases; nucleotides not matched to a gene: 8. Germline lookup yields CDR1 SGHTA and CDR2 FQGTGA. The length of the CDR3 is 14 residues. The DNA of the CDR3 is TGTGCCAGCAGCAAGGACAGGGTAGGAGCACCCCTCCACTTT. Its translation is CASSKDRVGAPLHF. Filled out from reference TRBV7-3 and TRBJ1-6, the complete variable domain reads GAGVSQTPSNKVTEKGKYVELRCDPISGHTALYWYRQSLGQGPEFLIYFQGTGAADDSGLPNDRFFAVRPEGSVSTLKIQRTERGDSAVYLCASSKDRVGAPLHFGNGTRLTVT.

This rearrangement joins TRBV7-9 to TRBJ2-7; either TRBD1 or TRBD2 may supply D (6 bases each). This CDR3 region has 19 residues. Germline V lookup: CDR1 SEHNR, CDR2 FQNEAQ (reference sequence). The V end lost 1 base, the J end lost 0 bases, and 22 bases lay between the germline ends. Here the CDR3 DNA reads TGTGCCAGCAGCTTAGTTGTCCGTCGGGGGCTCTCTCCCTCCTACGAGCAGTACTTC. Encoded protein: CASSLVVRRGLSPSYEQYF. Complete variable domain (other parts from reference TRBV7-9 and TRBJ2-7): DTGVSQNPRHKITKRGQNVTFRCDPISEHNRLYWYRQTLGQGPEFLTYFQNEAQLEKSRLLSDRFSAERPKGSFSTLEIQRTEQGDSAMYLCASSLVVRRGLSPSYEQYFGPGTRLTVT.

In regard to this clonotype: One junction end disagrees with the germline gene, perhaps due to a read error. The chain recombines TRBV5-1 with TRBJ2-5; 13 nucleotides align to TRBD2. Germline values: CDR1 SGHRS, CDR2 YFSETQ. The CDR3 runs 16 residues. In DNA, the CDR3 is TGTGCCAGCAGCCTGACTAGCGGGGGGCCGGCAGAGACCCAGTACTTC. This translates into CASSLTSGGPAETQYF. Complete variable domain (other parts from reference TRBV5-1 and TRBJ2-5): KAGVTQTPRYLIKTRGQQVTLSCSPISGHRSVSWYQQTPGQGLQFLFEYFSETQRNKGNFPGRFSGRQFSNSRSEMNVSTLELGDSALYLCASSLTSGGPAETQYFGPGTRLLVL.

This clonotype was observed at least ten times. The chain has TRBV6-1 and TRBJ2-2; the D gene is possibly TRBD2 (6 bases). The germline V and J ends were trimmed by 7 bases and 4 bases, with 13 bases remaining between them. The V gene's germline CDR1 is MNHNS and CDR2 SASEGT. The CDR3 is 14 residues long. CDR3 loop: CASNPSGFTGELFF. CDR3 DNA sequence: TGTGCCAGCAACCCAAGCGGGTTCACCGGGGAGCTGTTTTTT.

To note about this clonotype: This may come from a read error, since a much larger clone is one base off. CDR3 sequence reads: CSAYIIEASAGYTF. CDR3 bases: TGCAGTGCTTATATAATTGAGGCATCCGCCGGCTACACCTTC. This rearrangement joins TRBV20-1 to TRBJ1-2; D uncertain. CDR3 length: 14 amino acids. The germline V gene encodes CDR1 DFQATT and CDR2 SNEGSKA (reference sequence). V was pared by 5 bases and J by 8 bases, with 21 bases between.

This clonotype was detected ten times or more. This rearrangement joins TRBV7-9 to TRBJ2-5; possibly TRBD1 for D (6 bases). The CDR3 extends over 15 amino acids. Germline V gene sequence: CDR1 SEHNR, CDR2 FQNEAQ (reference sequence). Deletions cut 2 bases from V and 2 bases from J, with 12 bases between. The CDR3 reads CASSLTGQPQETQYF. CDR3 bases: TGTGCCAGCAGCTTAACAGGGCAGCCACAAGAGACCCAGTACTTC.